One sample yielded the 2 T cell receptor beta chains listed below, sequenced in a study of blood T cell repertoires in COVID-19 (dated by TCRdb to 2018 to 2021). The library was obtained by the immunoSEQ multiplex PCR assay. In TCRdb, the immuneACCESS table is reduced to in-frame sequences with V and J assigned. These tables do not hold every clone; where another copy was compared, an unresolved V gene accounts for under half, and the others remain unexplained. For this sample there are around 110,000 clones; 82% appear just once. The ten largest clones capture less than 9% of the sample. Sequencing was done on a sample of peripheral blood. The receptors derive from a man aged 70 or older with active or convalescent COVID-19.

This clone turned up a few times. The chain employs TRBV30 and TRBJ1-1, with TRBD1 matching 7 bases. Germline V gene lookup returns CDR1 GTSNPN and CDR2 SVGIG (reference sequence). V shed 3 bases, J shed 4 bases, and the junction held 17 bases outside the gene matches. The CDR3 is made up of 17 amino acids. CDR3 loop: CAWSRDRVSIEGTEAFF. The CDR3 nucleotides read TGTGCCTGGAGCCGTGACAGGGTATCGATTGAGGGCACTGAAGCTTTCTTT.

The CDR3: CASSEGTKTTNEKLFF. DNA for the CDR3: TGTGCCAGCAGTGAGGGCACCAAAACAACTAATGAAAAACTGTTTTTT. The rearrangement links TRBV6-1 to TRBJ1-4; D not certain. This CDR3 has 16 amino acids. Germline V CDR1 and CDR2: MNHNS, SASEGT. V dropped 3 bases and J dropped 0 bases, with 11 bases sitting between them.